These 21 T cell receptor beta chains came from one sample sequenced in a study of T cell clusters in autoimmune cytopenias. Each sample's input was roughly 270 ng genomic DNA, 30,000 to 45,000 genome equivalents. TRB rearrangements were amplified by touch-down multiplex PCR with mixed TRB-A/B primers. Each CDR3 protein gets one entry in TCRdb, which reprocessed the multiplex PCR reads and gives no DNA. The listing contains a few thousand distinct CDR3 sequences. Source material: peripheral blood. These receptors all stem from a human donor with an autoimmune cytopenia or autoimmune hepatitis (not recorded which).

V and J are TRBV5-6 and TRBJ1-2. Germline V lookup: CDR1 SGHDT, CDR2 YYEEEE. The CDR3 spans 13 residues. The CDR3 protein is CASSLIGVQGYTF.

The chain carries TRBV30 and TRBJ2-7; TCRdb selects TRBD2, and the lack of DNA leaves this call unchecked. The CDR3 is 11 amino acids. In germline, CDR1 is GTSNPN, CDR2 SVGIG (reference sequence). The CDR3 loop is CAWKGGYEQYF. Together with reference TRBV30 and TRBJ2-7, the CDR3 gives the full variable domain: SQTIHQWPATLVQPVGSPLSLECTVEGTSNPNLYWYRQAAGRGLQLLFYSVGIGQISSEVPQNLSASRPQDRQFILSSKKLLLSDSGFYLCAWKGGYEQYFGPGTRLTVT.

The chain uses TRBV7-9 and TRBJ2-1; TCRdb calls TRBD2, which cannot be checked without DNA. This CDR3 has 16 residues. Germline V gene data show CDR1 as SEHNR and CDR2 as FQNEAQ (reference sequence). The CDR3 sequence: CASSLRSDYPYNEQFF.

This chain links TRBV12-3 or TRBV12-4 with TRBJ2-1; TCRdb reports TRBD1, a call that lacks DNA to check it against. The CDR3 totals 15 residues. The chain's CDR3 is CASSKGGGGYNEQFF.

This clonotype is labeled medium-sized based on frequency. The chain recombines TRBV19 with TRBJ2-2; checking the TCRdb D call of TRBD2 is not possible without DNA. Germline CDR1 LNHDA, CDR2 SQIVND (reference sequence). CDR3 length equals 13 residues. CDR3 in amino acids: CASGAAGAGELFF.

Judged by frequency, this clonotype is medium-sized (0.01 to 0.1%). The genes are TRBV27 and TRBJ2-1; TCRdb reports TRBD2, a call that lacks DNA to check it against. Germline V gene lookup returns CDR1 MNHEY and CDR2 SMNVEV (reference sequence). The CDR3 totals 16 residues. CDR3 protein: CASSLIAGLSYNEQFF.

This sequence joins TRBV7-9 and TRBJ2-3; TCRdb's assignment of TRBD2 cannot be checked, as there is no DNA. This CDR3 contains 19 residues. Germline-derived CDR1 and CDR2 are SEHNR and FQNEAQ (reference sequence). CDR3 residues: CASRRSGTSGRRVTDTQYF.

The chain joins TRBV6-5 to TRBJ2-7; TCRdb's D call, TRBD1, is unchecked because there is no DNA. Germline V lookup: CDR1 MNHEY, CDR2 SVGAGI. The length of the CDR3 is 15 residues. CDR3 sequence: CASSYSSGGRYEQYF.

The chain carries TRBV10-1 and TRBJ2-3; TCRdb picks TRBD2, but there is no DNA to check that call. The CDR3 is made up of 16 amino acids. Per the germline V gene, CDR1 is WNHNN and CDR2 is SYGVQD (reference sequence). CDR3 sequence reads: CASSDRSGGLTDTQYF.

This rearrangement joins TRBV12-3 or TRBV12-4 to TRBJ1-6; the TCRdb call, TRBD1, lacks DNA for checking. The CDR3 contains 15 residues. The CDR3 loop reads CASSLGGPQGSPLHF.

The chain has TRBV4-3 and TRBJ2-2. CDR1 is LGHNA, CDR2 YSLEER, per germline. The CDR3 consists of 12 residues. The CDR3 sequence: CASSRRVGELFF.

The rearrangement uses TRBV5-4 and TRBJ2-5. Per germline, CDR1 SGHNT and CDR2 YYREEE (reference sequence). CDR3 length: 13 amino acids. CDR3 region: CASSLAREETQYF.

According to its frequency, this clonotype is medium-sized (0.01 to 0.1%). The rearrangement links TRBV27 to TRBJ2-1; TCRdb's D gene call, TRBD1, goes unchecked for lack of DNA. CDR1 and CDR2 (germline): MNHEY, SMNVEV (reference sequence). The CDR3 covers 15 residues. The CDR3 region is CASSLKLGGGGEQFF.

This clonotype is deemed medium-sized (0.01 to 0.1%) by its frequency. The chain couples TRBV6-5 to TRBJ1-2; lacking DNA, the TRBD1 call made by TCRdb goes unchecked. Germline CDR1 is MNHEY and CDR2 is SVGAGI. The CDR3 loop spans 14 amino acids. CDR3 region: CASSLGQGNYGYTF.

According to its frequency, this clonotype is medium-sized. The chain carries TRBV5-6 and TRBJ2-3; checking the TCRdb D call of TRBD1 is not possible without DNA. Germline values: CDR1 SGHDT, CDR2 YYEEEE. There are 14 residues in the CDR3. The CDR3 sequence: CASSQGSSTDTQYF. The full variable domain, rest sourced from reference TRBV5-6 and TRBJ2-3, is DAGVTQSPTHLIKTRGQQVTLRCSPKSGHDTVSWYQQALGQGPQFIFQYYEEEERQRGNFPDRFSGHQFPNYSSELNVNALLLGDSALYLCASSQGSSTDTQYFGPGTRLTVL.

This clonotype is deemed medium-sized (0.01 to 0.1%) by its frequency. The chain employs TRBV7-6 and TRBJ1-4; as DNA is missing, the TRBD1 call by TCRdb cannot be tested. The CDR3 is 18 amino acids. CDR1 is SGHVS, CDR2 FNYEAQ, per germline. Here the CDR3 reads CASRPLLGQGASDEKLFF.

This clonotype registers medium-sized by frequency. This sequence joins TRBV19 and TRBJ2-4; without DNA, the TCRdb call of TRBD1 cannot be checked. The CDR3 contains 15 residues. CDR1 is LNHDA and CDR2 is SQIVND in the germline V gene (reference sequence). The CDR3 here is CASSRGQLAKNIQYF. The full variable domain, its missing parts supplied by reference TRBV19 and TRBJ2-4, is DGGITQSPKYLFRKEGQNVTLSCEQNLNHDAMYWYRQDPGQGLRLIYYSQIVNDFQKGDIAEGYSVSREKKESFPLTVTSAQKNPTAFYLCASSRGQLAKNIQYFGAGTRLSVL.

The chain is built from TRBV20-1 and TRBJ2-1. CDR3 length: 14 amino acids. CDR1 and CDR2 (germline): DFQATT, SNEGSKA (reference sequence). CDR3 protein: CSARVVQSYNEQFF.

By frequency, this clonotype is medium-sized. The genes are TRBV27 and TRBJ2-6. Per germline, CDR1 MNHEY and CDR2 SMNVEV (reference sequence). The CDR3 extends over 15 amino acids. CDR3 loop: CASSPWGSGANVLTF.

This clonotype counts as medium-sized (0.01 to 0.1%) by frequency. The genes are TRBV27 and TRBJ2-1; there is no DNA to check the TCRdb D call of TRBD2. The CDR3 has 17 residues. Looked up from germline, CDR1 is MNHEY and CDR2 is SMNVEV (reference sequence). The CDR3 here is CASSASGTSGPYNEQFF.

This chain uses TRBV24-1 with TRBJ2-3; without DNA, the TCRdb call of TRBD1 cannot be checked. In germline, CDR1 is KGHDR, CDR2 SFDVKD. This CDR3 comprises 14 residues. The CDR3 is CATSGGPYTDTQYF.